The entry below describes one T cell receptor (beta chain). This specimen belongs to a study of blood T cell repertoires in COVID-19. Study context: Sources were T cells, B-cell-depleted T cells, or PBMCs; the material itself was cDNA or gDNA.

Only in-frame clones appear in the TCRdb table, and some are missing; sequencing was by immunoSEQ multiplex PCR. Altogether under 250,000 clones are present, around 85% being singletons, with the ten largest covering 7.5% to 10%. Specimen: peripheral blood. This TCR came from a man older than 75 with acute or convalescent COVID-19.

The CDR3 coding sequence is TGTGCCAGCAGCCAAGCCCAGAGGGGCTACACCTTC. Translation gives CASSQAQRGYTF. The gene calls are TRBV3-1 (or the pseudogene TRBV3-2) and TRBJ1-2, with D uncertain. CDR3 length equals 12 residues. V lost 1 base and J lost 8, with 8 bases in between. Germline V gene data show CDR1 as LGHDT and CDR2 as YNNKEL (reference sequence).